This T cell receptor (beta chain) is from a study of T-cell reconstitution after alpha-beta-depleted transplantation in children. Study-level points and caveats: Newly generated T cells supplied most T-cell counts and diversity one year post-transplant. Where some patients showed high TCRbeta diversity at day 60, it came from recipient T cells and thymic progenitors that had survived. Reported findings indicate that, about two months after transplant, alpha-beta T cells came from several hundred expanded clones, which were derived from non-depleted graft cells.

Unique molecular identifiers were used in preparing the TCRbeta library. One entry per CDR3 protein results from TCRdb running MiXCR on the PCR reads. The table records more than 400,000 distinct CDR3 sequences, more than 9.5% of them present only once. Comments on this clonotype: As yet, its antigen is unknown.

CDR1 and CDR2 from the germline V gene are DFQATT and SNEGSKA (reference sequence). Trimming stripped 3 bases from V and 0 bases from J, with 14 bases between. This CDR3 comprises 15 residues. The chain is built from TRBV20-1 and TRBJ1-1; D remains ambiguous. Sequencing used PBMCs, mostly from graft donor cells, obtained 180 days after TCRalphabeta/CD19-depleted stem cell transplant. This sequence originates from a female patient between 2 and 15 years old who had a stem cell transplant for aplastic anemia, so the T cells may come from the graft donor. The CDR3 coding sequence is TGCAGTGCTAGGAAGGTCGGAAGTGTGAACACTGAAGCTTTCTTT. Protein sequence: CSARKVGSVNTEAFF.